Below, 9 T cell receptor beta chains from the same sample are listed, as sequenced in a study of OX40 agonist ivuxolimab in advanced cancers. Data came from immunoSEQ multiplex PCR; TCRdb stores just in-frame clones and leaves some out. This sample has 45,000 to 65,000 clones, with almost 90% found just once. Source: CD4+ or CD8+ T cells sorted from blood, taken in a trial of the OX40 agonist ivuxolimab. All receptors derive from an adult with an advanced solid tumor such as melanoma, head and neck, liver or kidney cancer.

This clone was seen more than once but under ten times. The J gene is TRBJ1-1, the V gene TRBV30; perhaps TRBD1 as D (5 bases). The length of the CDR3 is 13 residues. Germline lookup yields CDR1 GTSNPN and CDR2 SVGIG (reference sequence). V lost 0 bases, J lost 7 bases, and 12 bases lay in between. The CDR3 nucleotides read TGTGCCTGGAGTGTAAGTGGGGCGGGTGAAGCTTTCTTT. Translating it yields CAWSVSGAGEAFF.

This clone was counted once. The chain has TRBV27 and TRBJ2-1; TRBD1 matches at 10 bases. Trimming took 6 bases from V and 4 from J; bases not matched to a gene: 9. Germline CDR1 MNHEY, CDR2 SMNVEV (reference sequence). This CDR3 region has 16 residues. The CDR3: CASRGFGTGEYNEQFF. The CDR3 bases are TGTGCCAGCAGGGGATTCGGGACAGGGGAATACAATGAGCAGTTCTTC.

The genes are TRBV2 and TRBJ2-3; 9 bases match TRBD2. After removal of 9 bases from V and 0 bases from J, the junction contained 16 bases not matched to a gene. The CDR3 loop spans 18 amino acids. The V gene's germline CDR1 is SNHLY and CDR2 FYNNEI. This chain's CDR3 is CASTGSGGPWASTDTQYF. For the CDR3, the DNA is TGTGCCAGTACAGGTAGCGGGGGACCTTGGGCTAGCACAGATACGCAGTATTTT. The full variable domain, its missing parts supplied by reference TRBV2 and TRBJ2-3, is EPEVTQTPSHQVTQMGQEVILRCVPISNHLYFYWYRQILGQKVEFLVSFYNNEISEKSEIFDDQFSVERPDGSNFTLKIRSTKLEDSAMYFCASTGSGGPWASTDTQYFGPGTRLTVL.

The chain combines TRBV6-1 with TRBJ2-5; TRBD1 or TRBD2 may be the D gene (6 bases each). Deletions cut 2 bases from V and 2 bases from J, with 9 bases between. Germline CDR1 and CDR2: MNHNS and SASEGT. This CDR3 is 14 amino acids long. CDR3 loop: CASSEQGTQETQYF. CDR3 nucleotides: TGTGCCAGCAGTGAACAGGGGACTCAAGAGACCCAGTACTTC.

V usage is TRBV19 and J usage is TRBJ2-7; TRBD1 or TRBD2 may be the D gene (5 bases each). CDR3 length: 14 residues. Germline V gives CDR1 LNHDA, CDR2 SQIVND (reference sequence). V shed 3 bases and J shed 6 bases, with 15 bases lying between them. CDR3 DNA sequence: TGTGCCAGTAGTATTGCTAGAGGGGACGGCGAGCAGTACTTC. It is translated as CASSIARGDGEQYF. Based on the CDR3 plus reference TRBV19 and TRBJ2-7, the full variable domain is DGGITQSPKYLFRKEGQNVTLSCEQNLNHDAMYWYRQDPGQGLRLIYYSQIVNDFQKGDIAEGYSVSREKKESFPLTVTSAQKNPTAFYLCASSIARGDGEQYFGPGTRLTVT.

CDR3 coding DNA: TGCGCCAGCAGCCCCACATGGGCCGTAGCAGATACGCAGTATTTT. The encoded protein is CASSPTWAVADTQYF. The chain is built from TRBV4-1 and TRBJ2-3; D remains ambiguous. V was clipped by 4 bases and J by 4 bases, with 15 bases between them. The CDR3 sequence is 15 residues long. Looked up from germline, CDR1 is MGHRA and CDR2 is YSYEKL.

The J gene is TRBJ1-1, the V gene TRBV5-1; D is undetermined. CDR3 length: 14 residues. CDR1 is SGHRS, CDR2 YFSETQ, per germline. The V end was cut by 4 bases, the J end by 4 bases, with 14 bases between. The CDR3 coding sequence is TGCGCCAGCAGCATGGGAGGGCTGGGCACTGAAGCTTTCTTT. As protein: CASSMGGLGTEAFF.

The chain is built from TRBV27 and TRBJ1-1, with TRBD1 identical over 7 bases. Germline loops: CDR1 MNHEY, CDR2 SMNVEV (reference sequence). There are 14 residues in the CDR3. V was clipped by 0 bases and J by 4 bases; unmatched bases: 2. This chain's CDR3 is CASSLSTGATEAFF. The CDR3 nucleotides are TGTGCCAGCAGTTTATCCACAGGGGCCACTGAAGCTTTCTTT.

The gene calls are TRBV28 and TRBJ2-7; 9 nucleotides agree with TRBD2. The CDR3 extends over 14 amino acids. Germline-derived CDR1 and CDR2 are MDHEN and SYDVKM. V shed 5 bases and J 4 bases; nucleotides not matched to a gene: 6. CDR3 nucleotides: TGTGCCAGCAGTCCTAGCGGGAACCAGTACGAGCAGTACTTC. Protein: CASSPSGNQYEQYF.